This T cell receptor beta chain was observed in a study of neurological immune-mediated disorders. The sample's time point: longitudinal time-point 3. In Maryland, USA, blood bank volunteers were the healthy controls. A total of 2 million PBMCs stored at -80 degrees C provided the unsorted libraries. The table lists this clonotype with many counts. TCRdb re-called the 5' RACE reads through MiXCR, storing one row per CDR3 protein. This table holds approximately 45,000 distinct CDR3 sequences, roughly 14% found once. CDR1 is SGHTA and CDR2 is FQGNSA in the germline V gene. The CDR3 contains 14 residues. V shed 5 bases and J shed 5 bases, with 15 bases lying between them.

The chain uses TRBV7-2 and TRBJ1-2, with a tentative D call TRBD1 (5 bases). The source is a young man in good health. Sample: PBMCs. CDR3 sequence (DNA): TGTGCCAGCAGCCTGGATTGGGGGGATTATGGCTACACCTTC. Amino acids: CASSLDWGDYGYTF.